The T cell receptor (beta chain) described here comes from a study of control samples from healthy donors and cancer patients. J lost 2 bases, V lost 4 bases, and 3 bases had no gene match. Germline-derived CDR1 and CDR2 are SGHRS and YFSETQ. The CDR3 runs 14 residues. Sequencing used immunoSEQ multiplex PCR; TCRdb keeps in-frame clones, though not all of them. The data contain about 34,000 clones, around 83% of them singletons. The receptor was derived from a woman aged 40-49 years with lung cancer. Sequencing was carried out using PBMCs. The chain has TRBV5-1 and TRBJ1-2; TRBD1 agrees at 9 bases. CDR3 protein: CASSPGQGNYGYTF. DNA of the CDR3: TGCGCCAGCAGCCCCGGACAGGGGAACTATGGCTACACCTTC.